This T cell receptor (beta chain) was documented in a study of T-cell reconstitution after alpha-beta-depleted transplantation in children. The CDR3 sequence is 14 residues long. V was shortened by 2 bases and J by 5 bases, with 13 bases between the two germline ends. Germline loops: CDR1 ENHRY, CDR2 SYGVKD. Unique molecular identifiers were used to barcode this TCRbeta library. TCRdb redid the calling of the PCR reads with MiXCR, one entry per CDR3 protein. The sample lists over 550,000 distinct CDR3 sequences, over 9.5% occurring once. This clonotype has only a few counts. This sequence originates from a human donor who donated a stem cell graft to a child with acute myeloid leukemia. The source material was PBMCs from the stem cell graft donor, sampled from the stem cell graft. V is TRBV10-3 and J is TRBJ2-7; D is possibly TRBD1 or TRBD2 (6 bases each). DNA of the CDR3: TGTGCCATCAGTGAGATCGGGGGCACCGACGAGCAGTACTTC. Translation: CAISEIGGTDEQYF.